One and the same sample provided the 2 T cell receptor beta chains below, sequenced in a study of tumor-infiltrating lymphocytes in oesophageal squamous cell carcinoma. TCRdb independently ran MiXCR on the PCR reads; one entry per CDR3 protein. The top ten clones hold roughly 20% of a sample with about 11,000 distinct CDR3 sequences, approximately 52% of them seen once. Material: esophageal tumor tissue. The receptor source for this set is a female donor with esophageal squamous cell carcinoma.

The V and J genes are TRBV7-2 and TRBJ2-7, with 8 positions matching TRBD1. The DNA end lines up better with TRBJ2-5; the J call may be wrong. From germline, CDR1 is SGHTA and CDR2 FQGNSA. This CDR3 has 14 amino acids. The CDR3 protein is CASSRDRTQETQYF. The CDR3 DNA sequence: TGTGCCAGCAGCCGGGACAGGACACAAGAGACCCAGTACTTC.

Regarding this clonotype: In this CDR3 the conserved last residue, phenylalanine or tryptophan, is missing, so a read error is likely. The DNA is left out, because the CDR3 cannot be placed on it with certainty; the CDR3 is given as TCRdb lists it. CDR3 sequence: CASSKNSGYEQYFGN. The genes are TRBV12-3 or TRBV12-4 and TRBJ2-5; TRBD2 is the table's D call, not checked against the DNA. The CDR3 length is 15 residues, termini included.